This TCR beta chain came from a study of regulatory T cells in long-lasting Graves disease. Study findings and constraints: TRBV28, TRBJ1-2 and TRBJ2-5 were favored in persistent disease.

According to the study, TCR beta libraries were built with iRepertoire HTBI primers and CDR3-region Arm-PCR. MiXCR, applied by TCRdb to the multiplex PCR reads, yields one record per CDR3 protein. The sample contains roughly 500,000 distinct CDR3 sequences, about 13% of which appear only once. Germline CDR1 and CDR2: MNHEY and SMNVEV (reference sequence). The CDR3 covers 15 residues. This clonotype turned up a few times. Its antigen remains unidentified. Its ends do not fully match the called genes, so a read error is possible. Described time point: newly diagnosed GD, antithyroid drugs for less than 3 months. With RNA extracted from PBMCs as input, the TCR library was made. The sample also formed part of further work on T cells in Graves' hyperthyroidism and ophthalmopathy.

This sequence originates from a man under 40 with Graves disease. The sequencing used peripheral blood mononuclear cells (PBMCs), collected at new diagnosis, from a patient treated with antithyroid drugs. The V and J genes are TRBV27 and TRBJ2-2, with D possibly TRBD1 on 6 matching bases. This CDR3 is CASSRGGLNPGELFF. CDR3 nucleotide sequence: TGTGCCAGCAGCAGGGGCGGGCTGAACCCCGGGGAGCTGTTTTTT.